This is a list of T cell receptor beta chains from one sample in a study of T-cell reconstitution after alpha-beta-depleted transplantation in children. TCRdb re-analysed the PCR reads in MiXCR, keeping a single row per CDR3 protein. This repertoire shows tens of thousands of distinct CDR3 sequences, 15% to 20% found once; its top ten account for about 47%. Sample: PBMCs, mostly from graft donor cells, taken 360 days after TCRalphabeta/CD19-depleted stem cell transplant. These receptors came from a male patient under 10 years old who had a stem cell transplant for acute lymphoblastic leukemia, so the T cells may come from the graft donor. Both conserved end residues are part of each CDR3. Clone sizes are given selectively: once, few, many, or a class where the clone is expanded.

TRBV29-1	many	CSVERETQYF
TRBV12-3/TRBV12-4	few	CASSFRHGGNTEAFF
TRBV11-2	many	CASSPHWGAGTQYF
TRBV5-1	-	CASSLAGNEQYF
TRBV10-2	few	CASSVAGADTQYF
TRBV7-2	-	CASSNNRAAYEQYF
TRBV10-2	-	CASSGLAGSTYNEQFF
TRBV12-3/TRBV12-4	many	CASSFGQFYEQYF
TRBV6-2/TRBV6-3	-	CASSYSTGRTYNEQFF
TRBV12-3/TRBV12-4	many	CASSRSASGQETQYF
TRBV5-1	many	CASAEAAPTYEQYF
TRBV19	-	CASGDRNSGANVLTF
TRBV6-1	-	CASRWGQTNTEAFF
TRBV24-1	few	CATSEAPPGRGYNEQFF
TRBV4-1	few	CASSQRQGIYNEQFF
TRBV21-1	few	CASSQGGGGPIGELFF
TRBV27	-	CASSSRDRSAGELFF
TRBV24-1	few	CATSDLLFGTPNEKLFF
TRBV6-1	-	CASSRGRGYTF
TRBV7-9	few	CASRPLAANYEQYF
TRBV20-1	-	CSGQVSSYEQYF
TRBV7-8	-	CVTGSNEQFF
TRBV7-6	many	CASSPRRRNEQFF
TRBV7-2	few	CASSPQGLAGGNEQFF
TRBV6-5	-	CASSYGTVRAYEQYF
TRBV11-2	-	CASSRQGLAYEQYF
TRBV20-1	-	CSARGSGSNEQFF
TRBV5-1	-	CASSLGLAGNTGELFF
TRBV6-6	-	CASSYQGNEQFF
TRBV5-1	-	CASSLLGRGSYEQYF
TRBV30	few	CAWTFAIPGLAGPPGAYEQYF
TRBV5-1	few	CASSLPGLGLAGNAGELFF
TRBV11-2	many	CASSSPGLAGATDTQYF
TRBV10-3	-	CAISPGQLNYGYTF
TRBV13	once	CASSLWMNTEAFF
TRBV10-3	-	CASTPSSGREDTQYF
TRBV6-5	-	CASSYSGLGSTDTQYF
TRBV5-1	-	CASSLVANTEAFF
TRBV12-3/TRBV12-4	many	CASTSSGNIQYF
TRBV7-7	many	CASSSISQGETQYF
TRBV5-1	-	CASSVPRDKPYEQYF
TRBV5-1	medium-sized	CASSLISGQETQYF
TRBV4-2	-	CASSREVRETQYF